The 8 T cell receptor beta chains given below trace back to one sample, sequenced in a study of type 1 and type 2 diabetes patients. PCR was run on genomic DNA. Amplification of the beta chain CDR3 used 30 forward and 13 reverse multiplex primers. TCRdb re-called the multiplex PCR reads with MiXCR, one entry per CDR3 protein. The sample lists about 250,000 distinct CDR3 sequences, around 47% seen once, with about 13% in the top ten. Specimen: peripheral blood mononuclear cells (PBMCs). These receptor sequences come from a man younger than 35 with type 2 diabetes.

About this clonotype itself: The junction and the germline gene differ at one end; a read error may be behind it. This chain uses TRBV24-1 with TRBJ2-5; D gene unclear. This CDR3 comprises 14 residues. Germline V gene lookup returns CDR1 KGHDR and CDR2 SFDVKD. As DNA, the CDR3 is TGTGCCGCCAGTGATACTTTGGGTCGCGACGAGCCGTACTTC. Amino acids: CAASDTLGRDEPYF.

The rearrangement uses TRBV5-1 and TRBJ2-3, with D perhaps matching TRBD2 (6 bases). Germline V gene sequence: CDR1 SGHRS, CDR2 YFSETQ. V was cut by 4 bases and J by 5 bases, with 17 bases left in between. CDR3 length: 15 residues. DNA of the CDR3: TGCGCCAGCAGCCGACTAGACTACGTAAAAGATACGCAGTATTTT. Its protein is CASSRLDYVKDTQYF.

This sequence joins TRBV6-6 and TRBJ2-5; perhaps D is TRBD1 or TRBD2 (6 bases each). The CDR3 covers 15 residues. Deletions cut 0 bases from V and 5 bases from J, with 13 bases between. CDR1 is MNHNY, CDR2 SVGAGI, per germline (reference sequence). CDR3 sequence reads: CASSYSKGGGETQYF. Written as DNA, the CDR3 is TGTGCCAGCAGTTACTCGAAGGGGGGCGGGGAGACCCAGTACTTC.

This clonotype was detected a few times. J is TRBJ2-7 and V is TRBV20-1, with D perhaps given as TRBD1 or TRBD2 (5 bases each). The CDR3 is made up of 15 amino acids. The germline V and J ends were trimmed by 0 bases and 3 bases, with 15 bases remaining between them. Germline CDR1 DFQATT, CDR2 SNEGSKA (reference sequence). The CDR3 region has the DNA TGCAGTGCTAGAGATCATTGGGGACCACTCTACGAGCAGTACTTC. Its protein is CSARDHWGPLYEQYF.

This clonotype showed up just a few times. The CDR3 bases are TGCGCCAGCAGCTTAAACACCGAGCAGTACTTC. Amino acids: CASSLNTEQYF. The chain combines TRBV5-1 with TRBJ2-7; D gene uncertain. V was shortened by 2 bases and J by 6 bases, with 6 bases between the two germline ends. CDR1 SGHRS and CDR2 YFSETQ come from the germline V gene. The CDR3 contains 11 residues.

The chain carries TRBV12-3 or TRBV12-4 and TRBJ1-4, with D unresolved. V dropped 5 bases and J dropped 7 bases, with 14 bases sitting between them. The CDR3 is 14 residues long. CDR3 amino acids: CASSLARRGEKLFF. DNA of the CDR3: TGTGCCAGCAGTCTTGCCCGCCGGGGTGAAAAACTGTTTTTT.

The rearrangement uses TRBV20-1 and TRBJ2-6; D not resolved. Deletions cut 1 base from V and 1 base from J, with 5 bases between. Germline V lookup: CDR1 DFQATT, CDR2 SNEGSKA (reference sequence). The CDR3 runs to 14 residues. CDR3 in DNA: TGCAGTGCTAGAGTGGCGTCTGGGGCCAACGTCCTGACTTTC. As protein: CSARVASGANVLTF.

The chain couples TRBV18 to TRBJ2-7; a weak D match, TRBD2 (6 bases). The DNA end is a closer match to TRBJ2-1, so the J assignment may be wrong. CDR1 is KGHSH, CDR2 LQKENI, per germline. This CDR3 is built from 14 residues. CDR3 in DNA: TGTGCCAGCTCAACTACGGCGGGGTGGGATGAGCAGTTCTTC. Translated: CASSTTAGWDEQFF.